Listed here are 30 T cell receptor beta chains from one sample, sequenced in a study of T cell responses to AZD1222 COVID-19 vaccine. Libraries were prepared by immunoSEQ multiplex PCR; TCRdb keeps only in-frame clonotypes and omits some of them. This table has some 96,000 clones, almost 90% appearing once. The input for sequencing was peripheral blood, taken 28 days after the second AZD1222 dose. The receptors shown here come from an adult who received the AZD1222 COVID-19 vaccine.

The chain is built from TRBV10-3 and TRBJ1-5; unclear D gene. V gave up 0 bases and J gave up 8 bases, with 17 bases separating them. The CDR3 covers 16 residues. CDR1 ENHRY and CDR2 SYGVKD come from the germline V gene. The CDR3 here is CAISESGTTGLEPQHF. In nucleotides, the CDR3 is TGTGCCATCAGTGAGTCAGGAACTACTGGTTTGGAGCCCCAGCATTTT.

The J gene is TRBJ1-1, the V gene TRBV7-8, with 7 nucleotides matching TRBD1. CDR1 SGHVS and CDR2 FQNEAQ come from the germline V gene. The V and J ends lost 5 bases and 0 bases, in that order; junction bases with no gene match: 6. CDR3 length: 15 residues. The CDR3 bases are TGTGCCAGCAGCCAAAGACAGGGTGTGAACACTGAAGCTTTCTTT. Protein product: CASSQRQGVNTEAFF.

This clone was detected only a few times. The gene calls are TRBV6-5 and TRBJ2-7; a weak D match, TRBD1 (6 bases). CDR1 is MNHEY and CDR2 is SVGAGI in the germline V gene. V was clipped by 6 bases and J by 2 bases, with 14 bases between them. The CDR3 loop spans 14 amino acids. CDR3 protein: CASSRDTYAYEQYF. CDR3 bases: TGTGCCAGCAGCCGGGACACTTACGCCTACGAGCAGTACTTC.

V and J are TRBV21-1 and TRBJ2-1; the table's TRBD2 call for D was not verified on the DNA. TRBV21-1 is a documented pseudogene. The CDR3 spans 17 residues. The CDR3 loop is CASSPRTSGHGENEQFF. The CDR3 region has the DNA TGTGCCAGCAGCCCCCGGACTAGCGGGCACGGGGAGAATGAGCAGTTCTTC.

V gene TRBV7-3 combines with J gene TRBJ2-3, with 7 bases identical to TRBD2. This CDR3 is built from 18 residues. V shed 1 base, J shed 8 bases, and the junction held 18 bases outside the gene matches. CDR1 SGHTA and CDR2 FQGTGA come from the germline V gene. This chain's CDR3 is CASSLRGGDGGGGSTQYF. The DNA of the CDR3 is TGTGCCAGCAGCTTAAGGGGTGGTGACGGCGGGGGAGGGAGTACGCAGTATTTT. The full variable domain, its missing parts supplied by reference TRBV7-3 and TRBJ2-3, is GAGVSQTPSNKVTEKGKYVELRCDPISGHTALYWYRQSLGQGPEFLIYFQGTGAADDSGLPNDRFFAVRPEGSVSTLKIQRTERGDSAVYLCASSLRGGDGGGGSTQYFGPGTRLTVL.

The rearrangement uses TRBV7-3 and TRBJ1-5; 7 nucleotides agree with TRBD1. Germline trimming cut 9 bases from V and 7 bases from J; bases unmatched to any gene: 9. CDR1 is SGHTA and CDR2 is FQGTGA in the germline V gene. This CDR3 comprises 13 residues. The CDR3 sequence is CASGTGEEQPQHF. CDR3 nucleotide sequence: TGTGCCAGTGGAACAGGGGAAGAACAGCCCCAGCATTTT.

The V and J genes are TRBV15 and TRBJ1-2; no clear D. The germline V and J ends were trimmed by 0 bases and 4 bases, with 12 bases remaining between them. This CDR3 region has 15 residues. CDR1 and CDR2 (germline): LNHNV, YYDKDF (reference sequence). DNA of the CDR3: TGTGCCACCAGCAGAGAACGGGGATTACTCTATGGCTACACCTTC. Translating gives CATSRERGLLYGYTF.

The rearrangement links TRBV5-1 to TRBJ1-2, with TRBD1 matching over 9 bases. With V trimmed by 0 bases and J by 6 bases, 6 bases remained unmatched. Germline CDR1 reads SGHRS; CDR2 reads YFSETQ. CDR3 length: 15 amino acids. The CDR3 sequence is CASSLAGQGADGYTF. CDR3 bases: TGCGCCAGCAGCTTGGCGGGACAGGGTGCCGATGGCTACACCTTC.

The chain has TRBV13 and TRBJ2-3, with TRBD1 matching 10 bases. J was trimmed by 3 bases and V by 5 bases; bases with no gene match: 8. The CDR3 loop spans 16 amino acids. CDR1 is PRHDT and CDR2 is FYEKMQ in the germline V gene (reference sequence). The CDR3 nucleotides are TGTGCCAGCAGCCCTGACAGGGGGCGCAGGACAGATACGCAGTATTTT. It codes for CASSPDRGRRTDTQYF.

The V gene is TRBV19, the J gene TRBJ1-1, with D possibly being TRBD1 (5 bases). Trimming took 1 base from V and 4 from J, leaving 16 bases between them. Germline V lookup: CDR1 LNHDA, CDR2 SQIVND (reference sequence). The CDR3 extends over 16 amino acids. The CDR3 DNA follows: TGTGCCAGTAGTATAGCCCGACCCGGGGGAAGCACTGAAGCTTTCTTT. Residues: CASSIARPGGSTEAFF.

The CDR3 spells CASSPRRERRGELFF. The CDR3 nucleotides are TGTGCCAGCAGCCCGCGACGGGAGCGGCGCGGGGAGCTGTTTTTT. The chain recombines TRBV9 with TRBJ2-2, with a possible D match to TRBD2 (6 bases). This CDR3 is built from 15 residues. Per germline, CDR1 SGDLS and CDR2 YYNGEE. With 4 bases removed from V and 7 bases from J, the gap between germline ends came to 17 bases.

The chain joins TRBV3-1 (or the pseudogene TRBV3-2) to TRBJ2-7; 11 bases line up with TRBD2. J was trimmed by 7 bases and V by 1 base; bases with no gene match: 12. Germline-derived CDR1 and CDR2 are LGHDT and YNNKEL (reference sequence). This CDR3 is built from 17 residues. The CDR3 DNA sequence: TGTGCCAGCAGCCAAGGCTCTTCTAGCGGGAGGTCAGAGGAGCAGTACTTC. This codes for CASSQGSSSGRSEEQYF.

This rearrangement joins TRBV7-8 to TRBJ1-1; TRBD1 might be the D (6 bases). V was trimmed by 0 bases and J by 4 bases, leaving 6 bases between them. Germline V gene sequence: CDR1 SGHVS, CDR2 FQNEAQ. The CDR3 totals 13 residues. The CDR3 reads CASSLATGTEAFF. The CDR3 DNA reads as TGTGCCAGCAGCTTAGCGACAGGCACTGAAGCTTTCTTT.

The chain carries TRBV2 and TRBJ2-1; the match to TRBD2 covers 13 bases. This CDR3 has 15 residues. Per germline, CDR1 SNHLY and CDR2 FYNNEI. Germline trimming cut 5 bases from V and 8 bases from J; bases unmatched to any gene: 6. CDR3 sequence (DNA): TGTGCCAGCAGTCCCACGGGACTAGCGGGATATGAGCAGTTCTTC. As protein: CASSPTGLAGYEQFF.

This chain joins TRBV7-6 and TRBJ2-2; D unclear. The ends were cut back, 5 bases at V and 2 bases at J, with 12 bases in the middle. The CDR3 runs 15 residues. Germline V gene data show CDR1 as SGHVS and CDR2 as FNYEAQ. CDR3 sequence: CASSGYRRNTGELFF. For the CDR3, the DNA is TGTGCCAGCAGCGGCTACAGAAGAAACACCGGGGAGCTGTTTTTT. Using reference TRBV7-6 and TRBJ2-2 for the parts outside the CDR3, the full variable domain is GAGVSQSPRYKVTKRGQDVALRCDPISGHVSLYWYRQALGQGPEFLTYFNYEAQQDKSGLPNDRFSAERPEGSISTLTIQRTEQRDSAMYRCASSGYRRNTGELFFGEGSRLTVL.

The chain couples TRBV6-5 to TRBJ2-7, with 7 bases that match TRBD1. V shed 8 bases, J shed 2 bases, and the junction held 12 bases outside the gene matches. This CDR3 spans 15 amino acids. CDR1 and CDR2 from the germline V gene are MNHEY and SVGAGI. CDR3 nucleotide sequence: TGTGCCAGCCGCCAGGAAGGGACAGCAGCCTACGAGCAGTACTTC. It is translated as CASRQEGTAAYEQYF.

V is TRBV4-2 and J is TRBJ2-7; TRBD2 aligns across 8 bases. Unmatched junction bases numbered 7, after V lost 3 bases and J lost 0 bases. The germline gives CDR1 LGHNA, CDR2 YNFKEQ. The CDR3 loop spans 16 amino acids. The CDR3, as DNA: TGTGCCAGCAGCCAGGCTCATAGCGGGAACTCCTACGAGCAGTACTTC. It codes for CASSQAHSGNSYEQYF.

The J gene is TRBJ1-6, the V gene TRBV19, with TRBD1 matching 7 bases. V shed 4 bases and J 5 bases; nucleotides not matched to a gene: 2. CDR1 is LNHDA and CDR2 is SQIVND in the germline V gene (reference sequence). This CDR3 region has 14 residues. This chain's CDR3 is CASSRDRDNSPLHF. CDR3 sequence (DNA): TGTGCCAGTAGTAGAGACAGGGATAATTCACCCCTCCACTTT.

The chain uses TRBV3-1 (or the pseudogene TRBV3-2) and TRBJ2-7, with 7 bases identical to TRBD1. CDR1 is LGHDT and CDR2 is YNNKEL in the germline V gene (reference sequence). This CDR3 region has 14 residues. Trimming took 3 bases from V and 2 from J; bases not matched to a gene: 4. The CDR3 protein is CASSQDRSAYEQYF. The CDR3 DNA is TGTGCCAGCAGCCAGGACAGGTCCGCCTACGAGCAGTACTTC.

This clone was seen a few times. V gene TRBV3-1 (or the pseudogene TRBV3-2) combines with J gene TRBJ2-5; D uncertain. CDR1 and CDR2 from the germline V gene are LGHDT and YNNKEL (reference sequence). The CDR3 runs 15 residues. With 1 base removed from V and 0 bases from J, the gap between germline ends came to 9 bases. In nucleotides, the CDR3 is TGTGCCAGCAGCCAAGCAGGACCGTACCAAGAGACCCAGTACTTC. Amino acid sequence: CASSQAGPYQETQYF.

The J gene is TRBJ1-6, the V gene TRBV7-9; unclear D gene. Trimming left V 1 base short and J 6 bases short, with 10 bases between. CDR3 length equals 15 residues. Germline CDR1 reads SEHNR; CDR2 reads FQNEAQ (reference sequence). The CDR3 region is CASSLDRGINSPLHF. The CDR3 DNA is TGTGCCAGCAGCTTAGATCGGGGAATTAATTCACCCCTCCACTTT.

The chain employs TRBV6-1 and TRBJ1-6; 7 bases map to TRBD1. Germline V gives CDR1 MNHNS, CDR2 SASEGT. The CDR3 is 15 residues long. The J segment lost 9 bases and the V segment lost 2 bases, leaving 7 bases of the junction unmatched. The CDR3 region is CASSEFDRDLSPLHF. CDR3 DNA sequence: TGTGCCAGCAGTGAATTTGACAGGGATCTTTCACCCCTCCACTTT.

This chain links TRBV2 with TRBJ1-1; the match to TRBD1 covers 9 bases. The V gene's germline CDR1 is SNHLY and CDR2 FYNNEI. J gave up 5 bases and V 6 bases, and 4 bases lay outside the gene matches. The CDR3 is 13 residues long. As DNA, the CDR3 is TGTGCCAGCAGAGGGACAGGGACTACTGAAGCTTTCTTT. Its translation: CASRGTGTTEAFF.

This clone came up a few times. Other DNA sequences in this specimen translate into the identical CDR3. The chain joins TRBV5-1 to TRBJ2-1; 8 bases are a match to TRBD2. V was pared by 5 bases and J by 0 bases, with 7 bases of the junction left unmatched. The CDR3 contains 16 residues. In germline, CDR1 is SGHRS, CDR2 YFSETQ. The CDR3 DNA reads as TGCGCCAGCAGTTTTAGCGGGACCTCCTCCTACAATGAGCAGTTCTTC. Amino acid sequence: CASSFSGTSSYNEQFF.

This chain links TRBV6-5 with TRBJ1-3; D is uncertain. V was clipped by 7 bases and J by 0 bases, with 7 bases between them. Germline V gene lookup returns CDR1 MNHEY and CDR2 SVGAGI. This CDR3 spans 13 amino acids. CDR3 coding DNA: TGTGCCAGCAAAAGAGGCTCTGGAAACACCATATATTTT. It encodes CASKRGSGNTIYF.

CDR3 nucleotide sequence: TGTGCCAGTAGTTCGGCCCTCGAGGCCTACAATGAGCAGTTCTTC. It codes for CASSSALEAYNEQFF. The chain recombines TRBV19 with TRBJ2-1; D call uncertain. Germline loops: CDR1 LNHDA, CDR2 SQIVND (reference sequence). This CDR3 has 15 amino acids. The V end was cut by 5 bases, the J end by 2 bases, with 13 bases between.

The CDR3 protein is CASSLAGLAGMEETQYF. The DNA of the CDR3 is TGTGCCAGCAGCTTGGCCGGGCTAGCGGGAATGGAGGAGACCCAGTACTTC. The chain carries TRBV5-8 and TRBJ2-5, with 9 bases matching TRBD2. V lost 0 bases, J lost 5 bases, and 11 bases stayed unmatched. Germline V gives CDR1 SGHTS, CDR2 YDEGEE. The CDR3 runs 17 residues.

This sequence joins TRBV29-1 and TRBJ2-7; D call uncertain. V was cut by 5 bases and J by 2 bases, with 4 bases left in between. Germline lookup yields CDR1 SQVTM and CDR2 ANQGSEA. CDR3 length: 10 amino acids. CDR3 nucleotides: TGCAGCGTTCTGACCTACGAGCAGTACTTC. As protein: CSVLTYEQYF.

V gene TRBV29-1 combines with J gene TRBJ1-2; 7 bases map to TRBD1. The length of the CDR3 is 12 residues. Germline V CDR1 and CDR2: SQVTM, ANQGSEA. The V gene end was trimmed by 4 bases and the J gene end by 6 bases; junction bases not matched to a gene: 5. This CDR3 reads CSVAGTVNGYTF. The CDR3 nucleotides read TGCAGCGTTGCGGGGACAGTGAATGGCTACACCTTC. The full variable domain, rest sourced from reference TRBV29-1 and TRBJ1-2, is SAVISQKPSRDICQRGTSLTIQCQVDSQVTMMFWYRQQPGQSLTLIATANQGSEATYESGFVIDKFPISRPNLTFSTLTVSNMSPEDSSIYLCSVAGTVNGYTFGSGTRLTVV.

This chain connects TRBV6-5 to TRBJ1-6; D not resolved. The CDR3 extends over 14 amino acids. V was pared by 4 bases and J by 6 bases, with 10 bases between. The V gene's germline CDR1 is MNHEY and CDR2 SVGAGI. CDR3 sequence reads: CASSWEDLNSPLHF. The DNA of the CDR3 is TGTGCCAGCAGTTGGGAAGACCTTAATTCACCCCTCCACTTT.